This TCR beta chain was captured in a study of blood T cell repertoires in COVID-19. The CDR3 is 16 amino acids. Deletions cut 3 bases from V and 0 bases from J, with 12 bases between. Looked up from germline, CDR1 is MGHRA and CDR2 is YSYEKL. Profiling relied on immunoSEQ multiplex PCR, and the TCRdb table lists in-frame clones only, not all of them. This repertoire shows 70,000 or so clones, around nine tenths found once; its top ten account for 7.5% to 9.5%. The V and J genes are TRBV4-1 and TRBJ1-3, with unresolved D. Sequencing was carried out using peripheral blood. The TCR originated in a human donor in a cohort sampled during active COVID-19. CDR3 bases: TGCGCCAGCAGCCAGACTAGGGAATTCTCTGGAAACACCATATATTTT. It codes for CASSQTREFSGNTIYF.